A few counts support the clone carrying this T cell receptor (beta chain). Its antigen is as yet unknown. This entry belongs to a study of T-cell memory formation after mild COVID-19. About the study: TCR clustering was largely donor specific.

The study's findings and limits: The appearance of some responding clones in pre-infection memory suggested that cross-reactive memory joined.

TCRdb itself ran the 5' RACE reads through MiXCR, one entry per CDR3 protein. Of 400,000 to 500,000 distinct CDR3 sequences in the sample, 15% to 25% are singletons; the top ten hold 8.4%. This CDR3 has 14 amino acids. Germline V gene sequence: CDR1 SEHNR, CDR2 FQNEAQ (reference sequence). With 9 bases removed from V and 4 bases from J, the gap between germline ends came to 16 bases. Source material: PBMCs or a T cell subset sorted from them (not recorded which). This receptor was taken from an adult woman who had mild COVID-19 (a few samples of this study predate the infection). Cell type and time point are not known. The V call is TRBV7-9, the J call TRBJ2-1; D not certain. The CDR3 loop reads CASGPEARYNEQFF. For the CDR3, the DNA is TGTGCCAGTGGCCCGGAAGCGAGATACAATGAGCAGTTCTTC.